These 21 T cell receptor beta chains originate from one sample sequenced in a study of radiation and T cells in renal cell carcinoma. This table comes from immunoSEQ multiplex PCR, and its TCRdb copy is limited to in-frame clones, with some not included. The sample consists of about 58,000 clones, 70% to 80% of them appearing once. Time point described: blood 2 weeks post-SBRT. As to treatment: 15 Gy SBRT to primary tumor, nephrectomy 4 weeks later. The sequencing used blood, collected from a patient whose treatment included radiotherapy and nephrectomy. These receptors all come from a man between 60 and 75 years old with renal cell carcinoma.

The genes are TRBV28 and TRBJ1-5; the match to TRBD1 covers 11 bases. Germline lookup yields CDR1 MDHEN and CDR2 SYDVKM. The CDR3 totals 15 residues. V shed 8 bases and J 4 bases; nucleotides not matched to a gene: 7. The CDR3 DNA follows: TGTGCCAGCGGGACAGGGGGGGATCTAAATCAGCCCCAGCATTTT. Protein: CASGTGGDLNQPQHF.

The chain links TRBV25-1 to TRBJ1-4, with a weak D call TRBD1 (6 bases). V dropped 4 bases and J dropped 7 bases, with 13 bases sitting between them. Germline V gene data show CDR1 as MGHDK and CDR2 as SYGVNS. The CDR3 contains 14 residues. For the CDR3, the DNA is TGTGCCAGCAGTGCCACAGGGAGGGGTGAAAAACTGTTTTTT. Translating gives CASSATGRGEKLFF.

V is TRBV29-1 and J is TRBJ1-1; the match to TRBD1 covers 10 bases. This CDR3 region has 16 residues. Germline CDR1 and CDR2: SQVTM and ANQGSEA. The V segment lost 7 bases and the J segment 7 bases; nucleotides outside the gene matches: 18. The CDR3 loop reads CSGFKRDRGRSGEAFF. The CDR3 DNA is TGCAGCGGGTTTAAACGGGACAGGGGTCGCAGTGGTGAAGCTTTCTTT. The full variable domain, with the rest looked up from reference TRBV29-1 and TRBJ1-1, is SAVISQKPSRDICQRGTSLTIQCQVDSQVTMMFWYRQQPGQSLTLIATANQGSEATYESGFVIDKFPISRPNLTFSTLTVSNMSPEDSSIYLCSGFKRDRGRSGEAFFGQGTRLTVV.

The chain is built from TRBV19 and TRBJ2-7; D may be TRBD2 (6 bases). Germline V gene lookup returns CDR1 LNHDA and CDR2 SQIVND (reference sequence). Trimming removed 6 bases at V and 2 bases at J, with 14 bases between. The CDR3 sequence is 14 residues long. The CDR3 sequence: CASSPWGDAYEQYF. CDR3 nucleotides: TGTGCCAGTAGCCCCTGGGGGGACGCCTACGAGCAGTACTTC.

The CDR3 DNA follows: TGTGCCAGCAACCCGACTAGCGGGACAGATACGCAGTATTTT. This gives the protein CASNPTSGTDTQYF. V and J are TRBV6-9 and TRBJ2-3; TRBD2 agrees at 10 bases. Germline V gives CDR1 MNHGY, CDR2 SVAAGI. This CDR3 contains 14 residues. The junction had 4 bases not matched to a gene; V was cut back by 7 bases and J by 3 bases.

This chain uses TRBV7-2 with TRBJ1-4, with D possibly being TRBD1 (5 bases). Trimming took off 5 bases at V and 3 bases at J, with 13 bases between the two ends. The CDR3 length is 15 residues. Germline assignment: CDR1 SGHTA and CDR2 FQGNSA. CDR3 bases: TGTGCCAGCAGCCCGCAGGGAGAGCCTAATGAAAAACTGTTTTTT. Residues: CASSPQGEPNEKLFF.

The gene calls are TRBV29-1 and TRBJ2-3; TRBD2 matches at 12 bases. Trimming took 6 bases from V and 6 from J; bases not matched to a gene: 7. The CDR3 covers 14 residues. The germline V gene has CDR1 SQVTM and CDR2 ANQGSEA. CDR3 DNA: TGCAGCGTCCGCAAACTAGCGGGAGGTGATACGCAGTATTTT. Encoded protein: CSVRKLAGGDTQYF.

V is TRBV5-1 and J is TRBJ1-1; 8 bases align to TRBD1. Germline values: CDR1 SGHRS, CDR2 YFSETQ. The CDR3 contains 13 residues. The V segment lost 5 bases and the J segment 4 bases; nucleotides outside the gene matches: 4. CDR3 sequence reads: CASRTGEGTEAFF. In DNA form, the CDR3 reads TGCGCCAGCAGGACAGGGGAAGGCACTGAAGCTTTCTTT.

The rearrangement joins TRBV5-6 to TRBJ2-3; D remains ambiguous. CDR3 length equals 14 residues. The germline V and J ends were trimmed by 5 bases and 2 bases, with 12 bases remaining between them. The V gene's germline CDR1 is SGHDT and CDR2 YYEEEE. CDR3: CASRQKLVTDTQYF. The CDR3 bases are TGTGCCAGCAGGCAAAAACTTGTCACAGATACGCAGTATTTT.

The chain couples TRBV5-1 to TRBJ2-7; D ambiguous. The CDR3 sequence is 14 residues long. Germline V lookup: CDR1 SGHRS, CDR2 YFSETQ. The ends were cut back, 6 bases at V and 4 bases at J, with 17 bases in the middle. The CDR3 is CASTKLGPQYEQYF. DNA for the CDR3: TGCGCCAGCACGAAGTTAGGGCCGCAATACGAGCAGTACTTC.

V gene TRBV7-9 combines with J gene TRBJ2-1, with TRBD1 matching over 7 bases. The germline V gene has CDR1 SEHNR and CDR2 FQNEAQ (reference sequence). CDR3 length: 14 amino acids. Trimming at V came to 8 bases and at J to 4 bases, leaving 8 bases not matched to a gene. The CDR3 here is CASVTGTEYNEQFF. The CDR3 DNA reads TGTGCCAGCGTAACCGGGACAGAGTACAATGAGCAGTTCTTC.

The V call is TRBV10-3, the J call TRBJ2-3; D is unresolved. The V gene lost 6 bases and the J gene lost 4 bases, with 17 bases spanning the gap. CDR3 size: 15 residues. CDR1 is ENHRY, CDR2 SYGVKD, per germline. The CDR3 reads CAIRNPGASSDTQYF. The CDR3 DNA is TGTGCCATCAGGAACCCGGGCGCAAGTTCAGATACGCAGTATTTT.

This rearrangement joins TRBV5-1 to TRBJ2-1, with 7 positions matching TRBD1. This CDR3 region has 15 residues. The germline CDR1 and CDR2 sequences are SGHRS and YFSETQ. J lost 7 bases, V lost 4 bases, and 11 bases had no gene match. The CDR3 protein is CASSQIVGQQNEQFF. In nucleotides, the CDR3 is TGCGCCAGCAGCCAAATAGTGGGACAGCAGAATGAGCAGTTCTTC.

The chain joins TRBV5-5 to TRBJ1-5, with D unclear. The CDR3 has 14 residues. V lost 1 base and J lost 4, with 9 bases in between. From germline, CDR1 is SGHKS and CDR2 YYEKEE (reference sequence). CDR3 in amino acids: CASSLSSENQPQHF. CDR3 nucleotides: TGTGCCAGCAGCTTGAGTTCAGAAAATCAGCCCCAGCATTTT.

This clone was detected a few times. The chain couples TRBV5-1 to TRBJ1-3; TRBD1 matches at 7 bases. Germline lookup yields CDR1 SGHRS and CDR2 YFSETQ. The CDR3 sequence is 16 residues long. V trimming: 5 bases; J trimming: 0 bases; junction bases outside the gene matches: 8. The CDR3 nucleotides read TGCGCCAGCAGAACGGGGGACAGCCGCTCTGGAAACACCATATATTTT. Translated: CASRTGDSRSGNTIYF.

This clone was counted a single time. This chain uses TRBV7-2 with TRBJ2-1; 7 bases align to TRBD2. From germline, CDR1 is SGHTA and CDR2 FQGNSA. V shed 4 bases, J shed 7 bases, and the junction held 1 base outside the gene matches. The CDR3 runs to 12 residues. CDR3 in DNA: TGTGCCAGCAGCTGGGGGGGGAATGAGCAGTTCTTC. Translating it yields CASSWGGNEQFF.

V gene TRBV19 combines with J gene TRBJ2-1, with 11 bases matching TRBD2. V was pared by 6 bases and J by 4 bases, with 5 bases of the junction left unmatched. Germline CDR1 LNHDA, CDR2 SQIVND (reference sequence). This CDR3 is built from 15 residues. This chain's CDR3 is CASSLGLAEYNEQFF. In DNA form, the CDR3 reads TGTGCCAGTAGCCTGGGACTAGCGGAATACAATGAGCAGTTCTTC.

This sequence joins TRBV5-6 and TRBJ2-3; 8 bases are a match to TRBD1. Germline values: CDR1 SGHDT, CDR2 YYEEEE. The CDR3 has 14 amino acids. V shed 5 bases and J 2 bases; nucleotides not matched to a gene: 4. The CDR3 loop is CASSTGGITDTQYF. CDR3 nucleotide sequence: TGTGCCAGCAGTACAGGGGGAATCACAGATACGCAGTATTTT.

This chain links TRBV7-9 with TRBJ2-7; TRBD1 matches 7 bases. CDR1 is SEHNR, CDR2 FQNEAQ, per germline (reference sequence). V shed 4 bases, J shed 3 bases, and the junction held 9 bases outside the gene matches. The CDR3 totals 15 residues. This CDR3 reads CASSSNSQGIYEQYF. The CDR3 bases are TGTGCCAGCAGCTCAAATTCACAGGGGATCTACGAGCAGTACTTC.

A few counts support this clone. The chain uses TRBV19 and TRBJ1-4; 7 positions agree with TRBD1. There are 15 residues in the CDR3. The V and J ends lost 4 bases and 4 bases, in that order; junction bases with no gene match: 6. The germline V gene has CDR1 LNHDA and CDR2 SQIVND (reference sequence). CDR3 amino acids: CASSRGQVDNEKLFF. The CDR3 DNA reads TGTGCCAGTAGTAGAGGACAGGTCGATAATGAAAAACTGTTTTTT.

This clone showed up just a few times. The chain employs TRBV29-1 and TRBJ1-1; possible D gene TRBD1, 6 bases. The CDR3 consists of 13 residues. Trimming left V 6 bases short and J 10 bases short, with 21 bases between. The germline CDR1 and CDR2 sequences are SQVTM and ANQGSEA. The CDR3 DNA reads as TGCAGCGTAGGAGCCACTACGGGACACTCAGCTTTCTTT. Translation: CSVGATTGHSAFF.